Presented here are 10 T cell receptor beta chains from one specimen sequenced in a study of blood T cell repertoires in COVID-19. Clones were sequenced by immunoSEQ multiplex PCR, and TCRdb holds only the in-frame ones, with some missing. The table includes roughly 260,000 clones, about 90% detected once. The material sequenced was peripheral blood. These receptors originate from a person between 18 and 35 years old with COVID-19, enrolled during active disease.

The chain combines TRBV6-5 with TRBJ2-2; 12 bases align to TRBD2. The CDR3 covers 15 residues. Trimming cost V 4 bases and J 7 bases; bases outside gene matches: 4. Germline V gene lookup returns CDR1 MNHEY and CDR2 SVGAGI. This CDR3 is CASSWTSGIGGELFF. Here the CDR3 DNA reads TGTGCCAGCAGTTGGACTAGCGGGATTGGCGGGGAGCTGTTTTTT.

The J gene is TRBJ1-1, the V gene TRBV11-2; 11 bases fit TRBD1. CDR3 size: 18 residues. The trim removed 3 bases at V and 1 base at J, leaving 10 bases unmatched. From germline, CDR1 is SGHAT and CDR2 FQNNGV. CDR3 sequence reads: CASSLYPGTGGQNTEAFF. The DNA for the CDR3 is TGTGCCAGCAGCTTGTATCCCGGGACAGGGGGACAGAACACTGAAGCTTTCTTT.

This clone appeared once. The chain combines TRBV13 with TRBJ2-1; maybe TRBD1 (7 bases). Trimming took off 6 bases at V and 15 bases at J, with 21 bases between the two ends. This CDR3 spans 13 amino acids. Germline CDR1 is PRHDT and CDR2 is FYEKMQ (reference sequence). The CDR3 DNA is TGTGCCAGCAGGAAAAAGCCGGAGGGGGCCGCGTTCTTC. Its protein is CASRKKPEGAAFF.

The chain combines TRBV14 with TRBJ1-4; D gene uncertain. Germline CDR1 reads SGHDN; CDR2 reads FVKESK. This CDR3 is built from 14 residues. Deletions cut 6 bases from V and 0 bases from J, with 8 bases between. The CDR3 region is CASSPRATNEKLFF. The CDR3 DNA reads as TGTGCCAGCAGTCCGAGGGCAACTAATGAAAAACTGTTTTTT.

This chain connects TRBV13 to TRBJ1-5, with D hard to call. Germline CDR1 reads PRHDT; CDR2 reads FYEKMQ (reference sequence). The V end was cut by 0 bases, the J end by 2 bases, with 5 bases between. The CDR3 has 14 residues. For the CDR3, the DNA is TGTGCCAGCAGCTTAGGACAGCGCAATCAGCCCCAGCATTTT. The encoded protein is CASSLGQRNQPQHF.

This chain uses TRBV13 with TRBJ2-3, with 8 bases aligning to TRBD2. The ends lost 5 bases at V and 6 bases at J; junction bases unmatched: 7. Looked up from germline, CDR1 is PRHDT and CDR2 is FYEKMQ (reference sequence). This CDR3 comprises 14 residues. CDR3 coding DNA: TGTGCCAGCAGCGGGGCGGGAGGAACTGATACGCAGTATTTT. It codes for CASSGAGGTDTQYF.

The V gene is TRBV27, the J gene TRBJ2-7, with D perhaps TRBD2 (6 bases). From germline, CDR1 is MNHEY and CDR2 SMNVEV (reference sequence). Trimming pared 4 bases from V and 7 bases from J, leaving 14 bases between. This CDR3 is 13 amino acids long. Here the CDR3 DNA reads TGTGCCAGCAGTTGGGGGACTTCGGGTGAGCAGTACTTC. Protein sequence: CASSWGTSGEQYF.

This rearrangement joins TRBV28 to TRBJ2-2, with 9 nucleotides matching TRBD2. Germline V gene lookup returns CDR1 MDHEN and CDR2 SYDVKM. The CDR3 has 16 residues. Unmatched junction bases numbered 6, after V lost 3 bases and J lost 4 bases. The CDR3 loop is CASSFWRRGGTGELFF. The CDR3 region has the DNA TGTGCCAGCAGTTTTTGGCGGCGGGGGGGCACCGGGGAGCTGTTTTTT.

This chain links TRBV9 with TRBJ2-3; possible D gene TRBD2, 5 bases. The CDR3 runs 15 residues. Trimming left V 0 bases short and J 4 bases short, with 12 bases between. Germline lookup yields CDR1 SGDLS and CDR2 YYNGEE. The CDR3 region is CASSVGEGSPDTQYF. The CDR3, as DNA: TGTGCCAGCAGCGTAGGGGAAGGGAGCCCAGATACGCAGTATTTT.

The rearrangement joins TRBV7-3 to TRBJ2-1; maybe TRBD1 (5 bases). V lost 4 bases and J lost 9, with 13 bases in between. This CDR3 comprises 13 residues. Germline V gene lookup returns CDR1 SGHTA and CDR2 FQGTGA. The CDR3: CASSYRHDSEQFF. CDR3 in DNA: TGTGCCAGCAGCTACAGGCACGACTCTGAGCAGTTCTTC.